The present T cell receptor (beta chain) was sequenced within a study of identical twins. General study points: Out-of-frame beta sequences exhibited a weaker degree of excess twin sharing. Modeled out-of-frame TCR alpha sharing in monozygotic twins fell below observed levels.

cDNA molecules carried unique molecular identifiers, and template switching added a universal primer site. TCRdb re-derived calls from the 5' RACE reads in MiXCR, one entry per CDR3 protein. Found here are roughly 1,500,000 distinct CDR3 sequences, around 29% of them singletons; the top ten hold approximately 0.25%. About this clonotype: Its antigen is undetermined.

Trimming took 0 bases from V and 2 from J, leaving 14 bases between them. The length of the CDR3 is 16 residues. In germline, CDR1 is LGHDT, CDR2 YNNKEL (reference sequence). Each donor was a healthy Caucasian. Sequencing input: cord blood. This receptor was taken from a newborn girl in good health. The rearrangement links TRBV3-1 to TRBJ2-7; the D is unclear. The CDR3 DNA reads as TGTGCCAGCAGCCAAGATGGGGTTTTAGGCACCTACGAGCAGTACTTC. Translation gives CASSQDGVLGTYEQYF.